These 8 T cell receptor beta chains were all obtained from the same sample, sequenced in a study of blood T cell repertoires in COVID-19 (dated by TCRdb to 2020 to 2021). Libraries were constructed by the immunoSEQ multiplex PCR assay. TCRdb provides this immuneACCESS table in a form limited to in-frame rearrangements. Some clones are lacking; in checked studies, under half of them reflect an unresolved V gene, and why the rest are absent is not known. The sample profile shows 53,000 or so clones; 65% to 85% of them were found once. In total, the top ten clones hold about 39% of the sample. Sequencing was done on a sample of peripheral blood. The receptors were sampled from a man between 65 and 80 years old with active or convalescent COVID-19.

This chain connects TRBV7-9 to TRBJ1-1; D may be TRBD1 (5 bases). Looked up from germline, CDR1 is SEHNR and CDR2 is FQNEAQ (reference sequence). Between the trimmed V and J ends, which lost 7 bases and 6 bases, there was a span of 18 bases. The CDR3 is 14 amino acids. The CDR3 DNA is TGTGCCAGCATCAAAAGTCAGGGTGGGGCTGAAGCTTTCTTT. It codes for CASIKSQGGAEAFF.

This sequence joins TRBV4-3 and TRBJ2-2; D perhaps matches TRBD1 (6 bases). V was trimmed by 4 bases and J by 6 bases, leaving 12 bases between them. CDR3 length: 14 amino acids. Germline CDR1 is LGHNA and CDR2 is YSLEER. Written as DNA, the CDR3 is TGCGCCAGCAGCCGCTCGACAGGCCCCGGGGAGCTGTTTTTT. Its protein product is CASSRSTGPGELFF.

The chain has TRBV12-5 and TRBJ1-4; D might be TRBD1 (5 bases). Germline loops: CDR1 LGHNT, CDR2 FRNRAP. Trimming pared 2 bases from V and 0 bases from J, leaving 13 bases between. The CDR3 has 17 amino acids. The CDR3 DNA follows: TGTGCTAGTGGTTTGTCACGGGAGGGGACAACTAATGAAAAACTGTTTTTT. This translates into CASGLSREGTTNEKLFF.

This clone has only a few counts. V is TRBV20-1 and J is TRBJ2-1; D ambiguous. The CDR3 is 11 residues long. The V end lost 6 bases, the J end lost 1 base, and 4 bases lay between the germline ends. In germline, CDR1 is DFQATT, CDR2 SNEGSKA (reference sequence). The CDR3 DNA reads as TGCAGTGCGTCGTCCTACAATGAGCAGTTCTTC. Its protein is CSASSYNEQFF.

This chain links TRBV24-1 with TRBJ2-3; D possibly corresponds to TRBD1 (7 bases). Germline V gives CDR1 KGHDR, CDR2 SFDVKD. V shed 3 bases and J shed 1 base, with 22 bases lying between them. The CDR3 contains 19 residues. CDR3 DNA sequence: TGTGCCACCAGTGATCCCCCCCCGACAGGGTCGGGAGGCACAGATACGCAGTATTTT. Its translation is CATSDPPPTGSGGTDTQYF.

This sequence joins TRBV29-1 and TRBJ2-5; 10 bases match TRBD1. J lost 5 bases, V lost 1 base, and 4 bases had no gene match. Looked up from germline, CDR1 is SQVTM and CDR2 is ANQGSEA. CDR3 size: 14 residues. The CDR3 region is CSVEGTGGEETQYF. The CDR3 nucleotides read TGCAGCGTTGAAGGGACAGGGGGAGAGGAGACCCAGTACTTC. The complete variable domain, with remaining parts taken from reference TRBV29-1 and TRBJ2-5, reads SAVISQKPSRDICQRGTSLTIQCQVDSQVTMMFWYRQQPGQSLTLIATANQGSEATYESGFVIDKFPISRPNLTFSTLTVSNMSPEDSSIYLCSVEGTGGEETQYFGPGTRLLVL.

The chain has TRBV4-3 and TRBJ1-2, with a weak D call TRBD1 (6 bases). With 0 bases removed from V and 4 bases from J, the gap between germline ends came to 9 bases. This CDR3 region has 14 residues. CDR1 and CDR2 from the germline V gene are LGHNA and YSLEER. CDR3: CASSQDSDSYGYTF. CDR3 coding DNA: TGCGCCAGCAGCCAAGATTCGGACAGCTATGGCTACACCTTC.

The chain carries TRBV19 and TRBJ2-1, with D possibly TRBD1 on 5 matching bases. This CDR3 spans 14 amino acids. Germline CDR1 is LNHDA and CDR2 is SQIVND (reference sequence). V was cut by 6 bases and J by 5 bases, with 14 bases left in between. For the CDR3, the DNA is TGTGCCAGTAGGAATAGACAGAAAAACAATGAGCAGTTCTTC. This codes for CASRNRQKNNEQFF.